The text below deals with one TCR beta chain. Under the authors' procedure: Using reference gene primer amplification, nucleated cell counts were estimated. Sequenced by immunoSEQ multiplex PCR; TCRdb stores in-frame clones only, minus some. V, J and clone size reflect that table, while D and trimming were determined from the DNA. The repertoire consists of 84,000 or so clones, with just under 85% occurring once and the leading ten covering under 20%. The sample belongs to a study of blood T cell repertoires in COVID-19. On the study more broadly: Collection of acute and convalescent COVID-19 samples took place in the United States, Italy and Spain. Sources were T cells, B-cell-depleted T cells, or PBMCs; the material itself was cDNA or gDNA.

The ends were cut back, 3 bases at V and 3 bases at J, with 12 bases in the middle. Per the germline V gene, CDR1 is GTSNPN and CDR2 is SVGIG (reference sequence). This CDR3 is 14 amino acids long. The sequence was collected from a man older than 75 with active or convalescent COVID-19. Sequencing used peripheral blood. The J gene is TRBJ1-5, the V gene TRBV30, with D hard to call. This chain's CDR3 is CAWSGGISNQPQHF. The CDR3 DNA reads as TGTGCCTGGAGCGGCGGGATTTCCAATCAGCCCCAGCATTTT.